A single sample gave rise to the 25 T cell receptor beta chains below, sequenced in a study of blood T cell repertoires in COVID-19. Measured with immunoSEQ multiplex PCR; TCRdb has only the in-frame clones, and not every one. The data show 35,000 to 45,000 clones, with 75% to 95% seen just once and around 5.8% held by the top ten. Sequenced input: peripheral blood. These receptors came from a woman of 80 years or more with acute or convalescent COVID-19.

The J gene is TRBJ1-1, the V gene TRBV2, with D perhaps matching TRBD1 (5 bases). The CDR3 totals 13 residues. Trimming left V 5 bases short and J 0 bases short, with 7 bases between. CDR1 SNHLY and CDR2 FYNNEI come from the germline V gene. The CDR3 loop is CASSMTVNTEAFF. In DNA form, the CDR3 reads TGTGCCAGCAGTATGACAGTGAACACTGAAGCTTTCTTT. The variable domain in full, completed from reference TRBV2 and TRBJ1-1, reads EPEVTQTPSHQVTQMGQEVILRCVPISNHLYFYWYRQILGQKVEFLVSFYNNEISEKSEIFDDQFSVERPDGSNFTLKIRSTKLEDSAMYFCASSMTVNTEAFFGQGTRLTVV.

This sequence joins TRBV7-9 and TRBJ1-2, with 11 bases fitting TRBD1. The germline CDR1 and CDR2 sequences are SEHNR and FQNEAQ (reference sequence). The ends lost 6 bases at V and 8 bases at J; junction bases unmatched: 8. This CDR3 region has 14 residues. The CDR3 loop reads CASSWGQGDLGYTF. The CDR3, as DNA: TGTGCCAGCAGTTGGGGACAGGGGGATTTGGGCTACACCTTC.

CDR3 protein: CASSANRVGTEAFF. As DNA, the CDR3 is TGTGCCAGCAGCGCGAACAGGGTGGGGACTGAAGCTTTCTTT. J is TRBJ1-1 and V is TRBV11-2, with TRBD1 as a possible D gene (6 bases). Germline assignment: CDR1 SGHAT and CDR2 FQNNGV. Trimming shortened V by 5 bases and J by 5 bases, and 15 bases separated the two germline ends. This CDR3 is 14 amino acids long.

V gene TRBV7-2 combines with J gene TRBJ2-3; 8 bases agree with TRBD2. CDR3 length equals 14 residues. V trimming: 3 bases; J trimming: 5 bases; junction bases outside the gene matches: 4. In germline, CDR1 is SGHTA, CDR2 FQGNSA. The CDR3, as DNA: TGTGCCAGCAGCTTTTCAAGCGGGGGAGATACGCAGTATTTT. Its translation is CASSFSSGGDTQYF.

DNA for the CDR3: TGTGCCAGAAGCTCCGGGACAGGGGGCATGAACACTGAAGCTTTCTTT. Its protein is CARSSGTGGMNTEAFF. This rearrangement joins TRBV5-3 to TRBJ1-1, with 12 bases fitting TRBD1. TRBV5-3 is classed as an ORF, of uncertain function. Unmatched junction bases numbered 3, after V lost 3 bases and J lost 0 bases. CDR3 length: 16 residues.

The rearrangement links TRBV18 to TRBJ1-1, with TRBD1 identical over 8 bases. CDR3 length equals 16 residues. V was clipped by 3 bases and J by 7 bases; unmatched bases: 13. Germline values: CDR1 KGHSH, CDR2 LQKENI. CDR3 in amino acids: CASSPGLGQVLGEAFF. The CDR3 coding sequence is TGTGCCAGCTCACCCGGCTTGGGACAGGTCCTTGGTGAAGCTTTCTTT.

This chain joins TRBV19 and TRBJ1-2; D might be TRBD1 (6 bases). CDR1 and CDR2 (germline): LNHDA, SQIVND (reference sequence). The CDR3 runs to 15 residues. Trimming pared 0 bases from V and 4 bases from J, leaving 12 bases between. This CDR3 is CASSIEPGAAYGYTF. The DNA of the CDR3 is TGTGCCAGTAGTATAGAGCCAGGGGCGGCCTATGGCTACACCTTC. Using reference TRBV19 and TRBJ1-2 for the parts outside the CDR3, the full variable domain is DGGITQSPKYLFRKEGQNVTLSCEQNLNHDAMYWYRQDPGQGLRLIYYSQIVNDFQKGDIAEGYSVSREKKESFPLTVTSAQKNPTAFYLCASSIEPGAAYGYTFGSGTRLTVV.

The count of this clone is one. The chain carries TRBV29-1 and TRBJ1-1; the match to TRBD1 covers 7 bases. Germline V CDR1 and CDR2: SQVTM, ANQGSEA. The CDR3 totals 13 residues. The junction had 5 bases not matched to a gene; V was cut back by 6 bases and J by 1 base. The CDR3, as DNA: TGCAGCGTCCCAGGGGGTAGGAACACTGAAGCTTTCTTT. Its protein product is CSVPGGRNTEAFF.

This sequence joins TRBV2 and TRBJ2-6; no clear D gene. Germline CDR1 reads SNHLY; CDR2 reads FYNNEI. The ends were cut back, 2 bases at V and 11 bases at J, with 13 bases in the middle. CDR3 length: 14 residues. The CDR3 reads CASSERLANHVLTF. The DNA for the CDR3 is TGTGCCAGCAGTGAACGACTCGCGAACCACGTCCTGACTTTC.

This clone has just one count. This chain uses TRBV30 with TRBJ1-1; possible D gene TRBD1, 5 bases. Trimming removed 1 base from V and 3 bases from J, with 9 bases in between. This CDR3 contains 13 residues. Germline values: CDR1 GTSNPN, CDR2 SVGIG (reference sequence). The CDR3 loop is CAWSGTGDTEAFF. The CDR3 DNA reads as TGTGCCTGGAGTGGAACGGGGGACACTGAAGCTTTCTTT.

The chain combines TRBV5-1 with TRBJ2-5, with 8 bases that match TRBD1. This CDR3 is 15 amino acids long. CDR1 and CDR2 (germline): SGHRS, YFSETQ. The trim removed 4 bases at V and 5 bases at J, leaving 10 bases unmatched. The DNA for the CDR3 is TGCGCCAGCAGCGTAGACAGGGGTACCGAGGAGACCCAGTACTTC. Translating it yields CASSVDRGTEETQYF.

The J gene is TRBJ2-3, the V gene TRBV29-1; 9 positions agree with TRBD2. Germline V gene lookup returns CDR1 SQVTM and CDR2 ANQGSEA. The CDR3 spans 13 residues. V lost 6 bases and J lost 2; bases outside the gene matches: 3. The CDR3 DNA reads as TGCAGCGTCACTAGCGGGTTCACAGATACGCAGTATTTT. Amino acids: CSVTSGFTDTQYF.

The CDR3 sequence is CASSPGTSGYTDTQYF. In DNA, the CDR3 is TGCGCCAGCAGCCCGGGGACTAGCGGTTACACAGATACGCAGTATTTT. The chain recombines TRBV5-1 with TRBJ2-3; 11 bases line up with TRBD2. This CDR3 contains 16 residues. From germline, CDR1 is SGHRS and CDR2 YFSETQ. The junction had 6 bases not matched to a gene; V was cut back by 4 bases and J by 2 bases.

A note on this clone: One junction end disagrees with the germline gene, perhaps due to a read error. This chain joins TRBV18 and TRBJ1-1, with D perhaps TRBD1 (6 bases). The CDR3 spans 15 residues. The V gene's germline CDR1 is KGHSH and CDR2 LQKENI. The DNA for the CDR3 is TGTGCCAGCTCGCCACTAGGGGGGGGGAACACTGAAGCTTTCTTT. Residues: CASSPLGGGNTEAFF.

The chain couples TRBV7-8 to TRBJ2-5, with 8 bases identical to TRBD2. The V gene end was trimmed by 4 bases and the J gene end by 1 base; junction bases not matched to a gene: 8. Germline CDR1 is SGHVS and CDR2 is FQNEAQ. The CDR3 loop spans 16 amino acids. This CDR3 reads CASSSGLATPQETQYF. The CDR3 coding sequence is TGTGCCAGCAGCTCAGGACTAGCTACCCCCCAAGAGACCCAGTACTTC.

The chain combines TRBV5-1 with TRBJ1-2; 9 positions agree with TRBD1. The CDR3 covers 14 residues. Germline values: CDR1 SGHRS, CDR2 YFSETQ. The V segment lost 1 base and the J segment 5 bases; nucleotides outside the gene matches: 3. CDR3 loop: CASSLPGQGYGYTF. For the CDR3, the DNA is TGCGCCAGCAGCTTGCCTGGACAGGGGTATGGCTACACCTTC.

The V call is TRBV6-1, the J call TRBJ1-2, with D possibly TRBD1 on 5 matching bases. CDR1 MNHNS and CDR2 SASEGT come from the germline V gene. CDR3 length equals 15 residues. Trimming shortened V by 3 bases and J by 4 bases, and 15 bases separated the two germline ends. The DNA of the CDR3 is TGTGCCAGCAGTGACGCAGGGAAGGGCATCTATGGCTACACCTTC. Its protein product is CASSDAGKGIYGYTF.

CDR3 DNA sequence: TGTGCCAGCAGTCCCGGCGACAGGGCTGCCTACGAGCAGTACTTC. It translates to CASSPGDRAAYEQYF. This chain uses TRBV7-2 with TRBJ2-7; 7 nucleotides agree with TRBD1. There are 15 residues in the CDR3. Germline assignment: CDR1 SGHTA and CDR2 FQGNSA. Trimming at V came to 6 bases and at J to 2 bases, leaving 10 bases not matched to a gene.

The rearrangement uses TRBV7-9 and TRBJ1-2; TRBD1 agrees at 11 bases. This CDR3 has 14 residues. Germline lookup yields CDR1 SEHNR and CDR2 FQNEAQ (reference sequence). The V segment lost 3 bases and the J segment 6 bases; nucleotides outside the gene matches: 3. Written as DNA, the CDR3 is TGTGCCAGCAGCTTGGACAGGGGGCGGGATGGCTACACCTTC. The encoded protein is CASSLDRGRDGYTF.

This chain links TRBV14 with TRBJ1-1, with TRBD1 matching 7 bases. The junction had 6 bases not matched to a gene; V was cut back by 4 bases and J by 1 base. Germline V lookup: CDR1 SGHDN, CDR2 FVKESK. The CDR3 length is 15 residues. The chain's CDR3 is CASSRIGTENTEAFF. The CDR3 DNA sequence: TGTGCCAGCAGCCGGATCGGGACAGAGAACACTGAAGCTTTCTTT.

This clone has more than one count but fewer than ten. The V gene is TRBV12-3 or TRBV12-4, the J gene TRBJ1-2; a possible D gene is TRBD1 (6 bases). The germline V and J ends were trimmed by 5 bases and 8 bases, with 12 bases remaining between them. The CDR3 contains 12 residues. The CDR3 region is CASSPGGQGYTF. The CDR3 DNA reads TGTGCCAGCAGTCCCGGAGGACAGGGCTACACCTTC.

The J gene is TRBJ1-2, the V gene TRBV27, with D possibly being TRBD1 (5 bases). V dropped 4 bases and J dropped 6 bases, with 12 bases sitting between them. Germline values: CDR1 MNHEY, CDR2 SMNVEV (reference sequence). CDR3 size: 13 residues. The CDR3 protein is CASSWGRSDGYTF. CDR3 DNA: TGTGCCAGCAGTTGGGGCAGGTCGGATGGCTACACCTTC.

The gene calls are TRBV28 and TRBJ1-6; tentatively, D is TRBD1 (6 bases). The V gene's germline CDR1 is MDHEN and CDR2 SYDVKM. Deletions cut 5 bases from V and 5 bases from J, with 16 bases between. This CDR3 spans 16 amino acids. CDR3 region: CASSPSGTRDNSPLHF. The CDR3 nucleotides read TGTGCCAGCAGTCCCAGTGGGACACGTGATAATTCACCCCTCCACTTT. The full variable domain, with the rest looked up from reference TRBV28 and TRBJ1-6, is DVKVTQSSRYLVKRTGEKVFLECVQDMDHENMFWYRQDPGLGLRLIYFSYDVKMKEKGDIPEGYSVSREKKERFSLILESASTNQTSMYLCASSPSGTRDNSPLHFGNGTRLTVT.

The chain recombines TRBV2 with TRBJ2-5; TRBD2 is a possible D gene (6 bases). The CDR3 length is 14 residues. The V end was cut by 7 bases, the J end by 4 bases, with 16 bases between. The germline gives CDR1 SNHLY, CDR2 FYNNEI. The CDR3 DNA is TGTGCCAGCACGGGAGAGAATCTCGGAGAGACCCAGTACTTC. Its protein product is CASTGENLGETQYF.

The rearrangement joins TRBV5-1 to TRBJ1-5; D may be TRBD1 (5 bases). Between the trimmed V and J ends, which lost 1 base and 1 base, there was a span of 9 bases. CDR3 length equals 15 residues. From germline, CDR1 is SGHRS and CDR2 YFSETQ. The CDR3 protein is CASSLMGQSNQPQHF. In DNA form, the CDR3 reads TGCGCCAGCAGCTTGATGGGGCAAAGCAATCAGCCCCAGCATTTT. The whole variable domain, filled in from reference TRBV5-1 and TRBJ1-5, reads KAGVTQTPRYLIKTRGQQVTLSCSPISGHRSVSWYQQTPGQGLQFLFEYFSETQRNKGNFPGRFSGRQFSNSRSEMNVSTLELGDSALYLCASSLMGQSNQPQHFGDGTRLSIL.